This TCR beta chain derives from a study of blood T cell repertoires in COVID-19. Looking at the study overall: PBMCs, B-cell-depleted T cells, or T cells provided the cDNA or gDNA that made up the material.

To note about this clone: Its ends do not fully match the called genes, so a read error is possible.

Libraries were prepared by immunoSEQ multiplex PCR; TCRdb keeps only in-frame clonotypes and omits some of them. The sample holds about 320,000 clones, 89% seen once. The TCR comes from a man between 18 and 29 years old who had recovered from COVID-19. The specimen sequenced was peripheral blood.

In nucleotides, the CDR3 is TGTGCCACCGGCGGGGGAGCTGTTTTT. Its translation is CATGGGAVF. The chain joins TRBV24-1 to TRBJ2-2; 7 bases match TRBD2. The CDR3 is 9 residues long. Germline V CDR1 and CDR2: KGHDR, SFDVKD.